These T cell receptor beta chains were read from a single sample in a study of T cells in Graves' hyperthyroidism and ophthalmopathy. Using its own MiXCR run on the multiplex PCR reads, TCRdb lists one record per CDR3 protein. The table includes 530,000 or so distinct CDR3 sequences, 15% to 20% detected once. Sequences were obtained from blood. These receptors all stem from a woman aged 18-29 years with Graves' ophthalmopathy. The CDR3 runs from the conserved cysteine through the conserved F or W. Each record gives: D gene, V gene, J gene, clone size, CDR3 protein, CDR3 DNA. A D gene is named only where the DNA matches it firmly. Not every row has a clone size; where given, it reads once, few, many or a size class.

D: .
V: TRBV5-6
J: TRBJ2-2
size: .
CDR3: CASSLGSSGELFF
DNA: TGTGCCAGCAGCTTAGGGTCCTCCGGGGAGCTGTTTTTT

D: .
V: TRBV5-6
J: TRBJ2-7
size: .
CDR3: CASSLAPRGEQYF
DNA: TGTGCCAGCAGCTTGGCGCCACGGGGTGAGCAGTACTTC

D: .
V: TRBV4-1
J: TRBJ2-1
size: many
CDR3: CASSQEGGGGYNEQFF
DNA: TGCGCCAGCAGCCAAGAAGGGGGAGGGGGCTACAATGAGCAGTTCTTC

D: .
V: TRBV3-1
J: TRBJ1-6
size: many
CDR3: CASSGGANNSPLHF
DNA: TGTGCCAGCAGCGGCGGGGCGAATAATTCACCCCTCCACTTT

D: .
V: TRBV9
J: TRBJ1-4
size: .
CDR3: CASSDGGAGATNEKLFF
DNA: TGTGCCAGCAGCGACGGCGGGGCAGGCGCAACTAATGAAAAACTGTTTTTT

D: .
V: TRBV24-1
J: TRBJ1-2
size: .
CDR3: CATSDPGRTGGYTF
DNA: TGTGCCACCAGTGACCCGGGCCGAACAGGGGGCTACACCTTC

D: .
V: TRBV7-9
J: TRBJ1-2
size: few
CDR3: CASSLDTAYGYTF
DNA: TGTGCCAGCAGCTTAGATACAGCCTATGGCTACACCTTC

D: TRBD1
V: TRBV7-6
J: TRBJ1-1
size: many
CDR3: CASSFLDRGPLNTEAFF
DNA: TGTGCCAGCAGCTTCCTGGACAGGGGGCCTCTGAACACTGAAGCTTTCTTT

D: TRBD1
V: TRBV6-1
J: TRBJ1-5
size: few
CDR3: CASMVGQALGNQPQHF
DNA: TGTGCCAGCATGGTGGGACAGGCGCTAGGCAATCAGCCCCAGCATTTT

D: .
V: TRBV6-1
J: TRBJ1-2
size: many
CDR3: CATRKRAEGVYGYTF
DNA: TGTGCCACCCGAAAGAGGGCCGAGGGGGTCTATGGCTACACCTTC

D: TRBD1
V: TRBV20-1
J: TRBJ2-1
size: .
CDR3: CSASVGTGNWDNEQFF
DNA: TGCAGTGCTAGCGTCGGGACAGGGAACTGGGACAATGAGCAGTTCTTC

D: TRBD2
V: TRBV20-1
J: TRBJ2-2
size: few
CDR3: CSARDPASGSGTGELFF
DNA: TGCAGTGCTAGAGATCCGGCTAGCGGGAGTGGCACCGGGGAGCTGTTTTTT

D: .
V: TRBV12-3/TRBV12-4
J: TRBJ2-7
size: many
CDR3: CASSLEGGLAYEQYF
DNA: TGTGCCAGCAGTTTAGAGGGTGGGCTAGCATACGAGCAGTACTTC

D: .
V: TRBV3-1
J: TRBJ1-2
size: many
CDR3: CASSQGRGNYGYTF
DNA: TGTGCCAGCAGCCAAGGTAGAGGAAACTATGGCTACACCTTC

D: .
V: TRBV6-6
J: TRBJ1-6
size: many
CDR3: CASSYLQGAASPLHF
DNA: TGTGCCAGCAGTTACCTCCAGGGTGCTGCTTCACCCCTCCACTTT

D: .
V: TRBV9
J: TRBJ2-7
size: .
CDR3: CASSVAVESYEQYF
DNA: TGTGCCAGCAGCGTAGCGGTGGAATCTTACGAGCAGTACTTC

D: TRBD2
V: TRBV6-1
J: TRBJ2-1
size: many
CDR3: CASILGTSGGDEQFF
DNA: TGTGCCAGCATCTTAGGGACTAGCGGGGGCGATGAGCAGTTCTTC

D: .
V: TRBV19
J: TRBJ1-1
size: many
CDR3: CASTDSEGTEAFF
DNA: TGTGCCAGTACCGATTCAGAGGGCACTGAAGCTTTCTTT

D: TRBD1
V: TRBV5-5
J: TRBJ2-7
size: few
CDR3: CASSAGQGANEQYF
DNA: TGTGCCAGCAGCGCCGGACAGGGGGCTAACGAGCAGTACTTC

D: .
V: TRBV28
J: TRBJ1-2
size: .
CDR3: CASSPDSERNYTF
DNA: TGTGCCAGCAGTCCGGACAGTGAGAGGAACTACACCTTC

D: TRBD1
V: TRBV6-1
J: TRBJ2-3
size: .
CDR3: CASSFRDRVTDTQYF
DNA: TGTGCCAGCAGTTTCCGGGACAGAGTCACAGATACGCAGTATTTT

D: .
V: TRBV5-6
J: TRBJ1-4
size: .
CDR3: CASSFRREKLFF
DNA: TGTGCCAGCAGCTTTCGGAGAGAAAAACTGTTTTTT

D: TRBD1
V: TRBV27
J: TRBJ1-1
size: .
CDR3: CASGMTGRNTEAFF
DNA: TGTGCCAGCGGAATGACAGGGAGGAACACTGAAGCTTTCTTT

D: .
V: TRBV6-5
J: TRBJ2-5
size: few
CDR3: CASSYPTGQETQYF
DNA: TGTGCCAGCAGTTACCCGACAGGCCAAGAGACCCAGTACTTC

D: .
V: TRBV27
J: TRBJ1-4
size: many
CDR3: CASRREAGPEKLFF
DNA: TGTGCCAGCAGACGGGAGGCCGGCCCCGAAAAACTGTTTTTT

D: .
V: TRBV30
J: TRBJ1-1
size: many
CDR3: CAWSVTANTEAFF
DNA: TGTGCCTGGAGTGTAACAGCGAACACTGAAGCTTTCTTT

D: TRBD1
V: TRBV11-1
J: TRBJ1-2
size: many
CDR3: CASSRRTGDLGYTF
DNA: TGTGCCAGCAGCCGTCGGACAGGGGATCTTGGCTACACCTTC

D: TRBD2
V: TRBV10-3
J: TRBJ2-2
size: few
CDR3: CAISDAGGRTGELFF
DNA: TGTGCCATCAGTGACGCGGGGGGGCGAACCGGGGAGCTGTTTTTT

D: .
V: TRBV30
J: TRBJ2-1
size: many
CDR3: CAWSGRADNEQFF
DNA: TGTGCCTGGAGTGGAAGAGCAGACAATGAGCAGTTCTTC

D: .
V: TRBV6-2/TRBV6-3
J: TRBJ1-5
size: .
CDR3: CASSYPPLGEISTDTQHF
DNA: TGTGCCAGCAGTTACCCCCCTCTTGGAGAGATAAGCACAGATACGCAGCATTTT

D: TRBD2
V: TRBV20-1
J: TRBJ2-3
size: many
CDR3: CSRGGHTDTQYF
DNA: TGCAGCCGGGGGGGCCACACAGATACGCAGTATTTT

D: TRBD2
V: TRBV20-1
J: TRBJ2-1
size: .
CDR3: CSAGDSGRAAYNEQFF
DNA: TGCAGTGCTGGGGATAGCGGGAGGGCCGCCTACAATGAGCAGTTCTTC

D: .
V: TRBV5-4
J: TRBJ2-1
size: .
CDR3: CASSLSRTDYNEQFF
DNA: TGTGCCAGCAGCTTGTCGCGGACGGACTACAATGAGCAGTTCTTC

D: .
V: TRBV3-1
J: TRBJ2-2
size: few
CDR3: CASSQVFGEVANTGELFF
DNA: TGTGCCAGCAGCCAAGTTTTCGGGGAAGTGGCGAACACCGGGGAGCTGTTTTTT

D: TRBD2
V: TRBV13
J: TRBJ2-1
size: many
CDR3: CASSPSGTSGRASYNEQFF
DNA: TGTGCCAGCAGCCCATCAGGGACTAGCGGGAGGGCCTCCTACAATGAGCAGTTCTTC

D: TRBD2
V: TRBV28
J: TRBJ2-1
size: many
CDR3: CASSSVTSGRNEQFF
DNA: TGTGCCAGCAGTAGTGTGACTAGCGGTCGTAATGAGCAGTTCTTC

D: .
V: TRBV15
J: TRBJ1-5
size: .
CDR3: CATSRVNQPQHF
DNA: TGTGCCACCAGCAGAGTTAATCAGCCCCAGCATTTT

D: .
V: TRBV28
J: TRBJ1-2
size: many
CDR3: CASSLALDGYTF
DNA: TGTGCCAGCAGTTTAGCCCTGGATGGCTACACCTTC

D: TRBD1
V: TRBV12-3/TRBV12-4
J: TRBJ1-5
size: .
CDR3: CASSIDREEGQPQHF
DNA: TGTGCCAGCAGTATCGACAGGGAGGAAGGTCAGCCCCAGCATTTT

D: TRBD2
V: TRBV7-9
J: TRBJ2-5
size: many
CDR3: CASSWGLAPLQETQYF
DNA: TGTGCCAGCAGCTGGGGACTAGCGCCCCTACAAGAGACCCAGTACTTC

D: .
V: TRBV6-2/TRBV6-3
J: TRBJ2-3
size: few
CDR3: CASESPDTQYF
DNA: TGTGCCAGCGAATCCCCAGATACGCAGTATTTT

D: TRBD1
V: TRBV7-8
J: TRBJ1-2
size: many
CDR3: CASSKTGNYGYTF
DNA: TGTGCCAGCAGCAAGACAGGGAACTATGGCTACACCTTC

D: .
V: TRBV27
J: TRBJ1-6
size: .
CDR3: CASSPGTVDSPLHF
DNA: TGTGCCAGCAGTCCAGGGACGGTTGATTCACCCCTCCACTTT

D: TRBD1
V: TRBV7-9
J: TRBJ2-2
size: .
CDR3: CASSPPGGWAGELFF
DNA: TGTGCCAGCAGCCCCCCAGGGGGCTGGGCCGGGGAGCTGTTTTTT

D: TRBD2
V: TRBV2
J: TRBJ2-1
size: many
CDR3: CASSEASGSYNEQFF
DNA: TGTGCCAGCAGTGAGGCTAGCGGATCCTACAATGAGCAGTTCTTC

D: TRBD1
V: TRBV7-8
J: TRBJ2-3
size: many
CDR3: CASSLDREDRTQYF
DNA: TGTGCCAGCAGCCTGGACAGGGAGGATCGTACGCAGTATTTT